This T cell receptor beta chain was captured in a study of blood T cells in healthy people across ages. Primed by a sample-barcoded 5' primer and a J-beta primer mix, a second PCR proceeded for roughly 7 to 11 cycles. All samples yielded 3 million or more CDR3-containing paired-end reads. A single record per CDR3 protein comes from TCRdb applying MiXCR to the 5' RACE reads. The profile shows hundreds of thousands of distinct CDR3 sequences, roughly 41% of them singletons. Study-wide results and limits: It was found that TCR beta diversity correlated strongly with the percentage of naive T cells. Versus aged donors, long-lived donors had higher diversity and more naive CD4+ cells.

Trimming removed 8 bases from V and 5 bases from J, with 21 bases in between. Germline assignment: CDR1 MNHNS and CDR2 SASEGT. The CDR3 contains 15 residues. On this clonotype: Its antigen is not known.

Sequenced input: blood. The chain employs TRBV6-1 and TRBJ2-5; D is uncertain. The clonotype was recovered from a man older than 75 in good health. The CDR3 protein is CASRITMPPRETQYF. CDR3 in DNA: TGTGCCAGCCGAATAACTATGCCACCTAGGGAGACCCAGTACTTC.